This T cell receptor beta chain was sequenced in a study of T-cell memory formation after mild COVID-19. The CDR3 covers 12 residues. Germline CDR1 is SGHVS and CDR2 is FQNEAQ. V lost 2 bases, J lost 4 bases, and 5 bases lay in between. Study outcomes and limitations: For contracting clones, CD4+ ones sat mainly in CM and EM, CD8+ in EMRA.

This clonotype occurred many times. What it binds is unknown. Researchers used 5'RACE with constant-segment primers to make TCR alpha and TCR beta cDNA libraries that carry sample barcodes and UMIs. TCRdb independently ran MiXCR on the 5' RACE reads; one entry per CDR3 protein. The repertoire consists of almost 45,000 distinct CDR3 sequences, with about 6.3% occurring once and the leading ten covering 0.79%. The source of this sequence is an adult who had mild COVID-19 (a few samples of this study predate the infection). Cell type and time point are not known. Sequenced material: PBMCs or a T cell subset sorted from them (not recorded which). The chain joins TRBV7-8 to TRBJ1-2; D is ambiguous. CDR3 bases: TGTGCCAGCAGCTTAACTAGCTATGGCTACACCTTC. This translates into CASSLTSYGYTF.